Shown below are 28 T cell receptor beta chains from a single sample sequenced in a study of blood T cell repertoires in COVID-19. Measured with immunoSEQ multiplex PCR; TCRdb has only the in-frame clones, and not every one. The sample has about 220,000 clones; less than 90% are singletons. The sequenced sample consisted of peripheral blood. The source is a woman aged 60-75 years who had recovered from COVID-19.

The V gene is TRBV6-5, the J gene TRBJ1-5, with D possibly being TRBD1 (6 bases). The CDR3 contains 12 residues. Germline values: CDR1 MNHEY, CDR2 SVGAGI. The V end was cut by 8 bases, the J end by 3 bases, with 8 bases between. CDR3: CASRGANQPQHF. For the CDR3, the DNA is TGTGCCAGCCGGGGGGCCAATCAGCCCCAGCATTTT.

The V and J genes are TRBV5-1 and TRBJ2-5, with D tentatively TRBD2 (5 bases). Germline V gene sequence: CDR1 SGHRS, CDR2 YFSETQ. The CDR3 contains 14 residues. V was cut by 0 bases and J by 0 bases, with 6 bases left in between. CDR3 amino acids: CASSLGGYQETQYF. The CDR3 DNA sequence: TGCGCCAGCAGCTTGGGCGGGTACCAAGAGACCCAGTACTTC.

The genes are TRBV27 and TRBJ2-7; weak D call: TRBD1 (6 bases). The ends were cut back, 5 bases at V and 3 bases at J, with 17 bases in the middle. The germline CDR1 and CDR2 sequences are MNHEY and SMNVEV (reference sequence). This CDR3 spans 15 amino acids. CDR3: CASSLYRGQIYEQYF. As DNA, the CDR3 is TGTGCCAGCAGTCTTTATCGGGGACAAATCTACGAGCAGTACTTC.

The chain couples TRBV28 to TRBJ1-6, with 7 bases that match TRBD1. CDR3 length: 15 residues. CDR1 is MDHEN and CDR2 is SYDVKM in the germline V gene. Trimming cost V 8 bases and J 7 bases; bases outside gene matches: 11. As DNA, the CDR3 is TGTGCCAGCCGAACGGCGGACAGGCGGAATTCACCCCTCCACTTT. Amino acids: CASRTADRRNSPLHF.

The chain combines TRBV19 with TRBJ1-1; D remains ambiguous. The CDR3 runs 14 residues. The V end was cut by 4 bases, the J end by 4 bases, with 13 bases between. Germline V gene data show CDR1 as LNHDA and CDR2 as SQIVND (reference sequence). The CDR3 nucleotides are TGTGCCAGTAGTACAGGCCCCCGGGGCACTGAAGCTTTCTTT. Translating gives CASSTGPRGTEAFF.

The chain uses TRBV2 and TRBJ2-6; weak D call: TRBD1 (5 bases). Trimming pared 1 base from V and 1 base from J, leaving 14 bases between. The CDR3 covers 18 residues. Germline CDR1 is SNHLY and CDR2 is FYNNEI. This CDR3 is CASSEVGAYYSGANVLTF. The CDR3 DNA is TGTGCCAGCAGTGAAGTAGGGGCGTACTATTCTGGGGCCAACGTCCTGACTTTC.

CDR3 nucleotides: TGTGCCAGCAGTTACGGGGCGGGGGACACTGAAGCTTTCTTT. Translation: CASSYGAGDTEAFF. This chain connects TRBV6-2 or TRBV6-3 to TRBJ1-1; D might be TRBD1 (5 bases). The CDR3 has 14 residues. Germline CDR1 MNHEY, CDR2 SVGEGT. Between the trimmed V and J ends, which lost 2 bases and 3 bases, there was a span of 10 bases.

CDR3 in DNA: TGTGCCAGCAGGAGTACGGGGGACCAGCCCCAGCATTTT. It yields the protein CASRSTGDQPQHF. J is TRBJ1-5 and V is TRBV6-5, with D possibly matching TRBD1 (5 bases). Germline loops: CDR1 MNHEY, CDR2 SVGAGI. This CDR3 contains 13 residues. V lost 6 bases, J lost 7 bases, and 13 bases lay in between.

The rearrangement joins TRBV5-1 to TRBJ1-2; 8 positions match TRBD1. Trimming took 0 bases from V and 6 from J; bases not matched to a gene: 7. Germline CDR1 and CDR2: SGHRS and YFSETQ. This CDR3 spans 15 amino acids. CDR3 in DNA: TGCGCCAGCAGCTTGGACAGGGGGACAGCGGATGGCTACACCTTC. Residues: CASSLDRGTADGYTF.

The chain is built from TRBV7-2 and TRBJ2-7; D perhaps matches TRBD2 (6 bases). The ends were cut back, 3 bases at V and 3 bases at J, with 18 bases in the middle. CDR1 and CDR2 (germline): SGHTA, FQGNSA. The CDR3 loop spans 16 amino acids. Here the CDR3 DNA reads TGTGCCAGCAGCTTGGTGGGGGGAGGCCTGAGCTACGAGCAGTACTTC. It specifies CASSLVGGGLSYEQYF.

The J gene is TRBJ1-2, the V gene TRBV7-9; no reliable D call. The germline CDR1 and CDR2 sequences are SEHNR and FQNEAQ (reference sequence). The CDR3 runs 10 residues. V lost 3 bases and J lost 8, with 4 bases in between. The CDR3 nucleotides are TGTGCCAGCAGCTTCGGGGGCTACACCTTC. Translation gives CASSFGGYTF. Complete variable domain (other parts from reference TRBV7-9 and TRBJ1-2): DTGVSQNPRHKITKRGQNVTFRCDPISEHNRLYWYRQTLGQGPEFLTYFQNEAQLEKSRLLSDRFSAERPKGSFSTLEIQRTEQGDSAMYLCASSFGGYTFGSGTRLTVV.

The chain joins TRBV6-2 or TRBV6-3 to TRBJ1-1, with a tentative D call TRBD1 (5 bases). V was trimmed by 4 bases and J by 4 bases, leaving 19 bases between them. The CDR3 has 16 amino acids. Germline CDR1 reads MNHEY; CDR2 reads SVGEGT. The CDR3 DNA is TGTGCCAGCAGTTTCCCCCGGGGGTTTGGTAGCACTGAAGCTTTCTTT. Translating gives CASSFPRGFGSTEAFF.

The V and J genes are TRBV7-9 and TRBJ1-2, with D perhaps matching TRBD1 (5 bases). The CDR3 covers 16 residues. Germline CDR1 and CDR2: SEHNR and FQNEAQ (reference sequence). Trimming pared 2 bases from V and 2 bases from J, leaving 15 bases between. The CDR3 protein is CASSLIGRQINYGYTF. As DNA, the CDR3 is TGTGCCAGCAGCTTAATTGGTCGACAGATAAACTATGGCTACACCTTC.

This chain links TRBV21-1 with TRBJ2-3; the table's D gene call, TRBD1, was not cross checked with the DNA. TRBV21-1 represents a pseudogene. This CDR3 spans 15 amino acids. CDR3 coding DNA: TGTGCCAGCTCCTCCGTGGGGCGAAGCACAGATACGCAGTATTTT. This codes for CASSSVGRSTDTQYF.

The rearrangement links TRBV7-9 to TRBJ1-4; unclear D gene. Germline V gives CDR1 SEHNR, CDR2 FQNEAQ (reference sequence). The V end lost 5 bases, the J end lost 0 bases, and 10 bases lay between the germline ends. This CDR3 spans 15 amino acids. CDR3 protein: CASSERRTTNEKLFF. The CDR3 DNA is TGTGCCAGCAGCGAGAGGAGGACAACTAATGAAAAACTGTTTTTT.

V is TRBV2 and J is TRBJ2-7; 11 bases align to TRBD1. CDR1 and CDR2 (germline): SNHLY, FYNNEI. J lost 1 base, V lost 0 bases, and 2 bases had no gene match. The CDR3 consists of 16 residues. The CDR3 region is CASSEAGQGGSYEQYF. CDR3 coding DNA: TGTGCCAGCAGTGAAGCGGGACAGGGGGGTTCCTACGAGCAGTACTTC.

This chain connects TRBV5-1 to TRBJ1-1, with a possible D match to TRBD1 (5 bases). Germline loops: CDR1 SGHRS, CDR2 YFSETQ. Deletions cut 1 base from V and 1 base from J, with 8 bases between. CDR3 length: 14 amino acids. CDR3 coding DNA: TGCGCCAGCAGCTTGTATGGGGCGAACACTGAAGCTTTCTTT. This gives the protein CASSLYGANTEAFF.

The J gene is TRBJ1-6, the V gene TRBV30, with D perhaps matching TRBD1 (6 bases). Trimming removed 1 base from V and 8 bases from J, with 12 bases in between. The CDR3 is 14 residues long. Per the germline V gene, CDR1 is GTSNPN and CDR2 is SVGIG (reference sequence). The CDR3 region has the DNA TGTGCCTGGAGTGCCAGGGGCCTCGATTCACCCCTCCACTTT. It is translated as CAWSARGLDSPLHF.

The chain is built from TRBV6-5 and TRBJ2-3; D not certain. Per germline, CDR1 MNHEY and CDR2 SVGAGI. The CDR3 extends over 11 amino acids. The V and J ends lost 2 bases and 6 bases respectively, with 3 bases between them. CDR3 sequence (DNA): TGTGCCAGCAGTTACGGCGATACGCAGTATTTT. Its translation: CASSYGDTQYF.

This clone has just a few counts. Mismatch with germline at one junction end may stem from a read error. This CDR3 reads CASSLRGTGDQPQHF. The CDR3 nucleotides are TGTGCTAGCAGCTTAAGAGGGACAGGGGACCAGCCCCAGCATTTT. V and J are TRBV7-7 and TRBJ1-5, with TRBD1 matching 10 bases. The CDR3 spans 15 residues. Germline lookup yields CDR1 SSHAT and CDR2 FNYEAQ (reference sequence).

This chain joins TRBV15 and TRBJ1-4; 7 nucleotides agree with TRBD1. Trimming removed 5 bases from V and 6 bases from J; junction bases left unmatched: 6. The germline gives CDR1 LNHNV, CDR2 YYDKDF (reference sequence). This CDR3 is 14 amino acids long. The CDR3 region is CATSPRDRYEKLFF. Here the CDR3 DNA reads TGTGCCACCAGCCCCCGGGACAGATATGAAAAACTGTTTTTT. Variable domain in full (rest from reference TRBV15 and TRBJ1-4): DAMVIQNPRYQVTQFGKPVTLSCSQTLNHNVMYWYQQKSSQAPKLLFHYYDKDFNNEADTPDNFQSRRPNTSFCFLDIRSPGLGDTAMYLCATSPRDRYEKLFFGSGTQLSVL.

This chain connects TRBV4-1 to TRBJ1-3; D not certain. This CDR3 spans 15 amino acids. The V end lost 1 base, the J end lost 0 bases, and 7 bases lay between the germline ends. Germline V gene lookup returns CDR1 MGHRA and CDR2 YSYEKL. The CDR3 DNA sequence: TGCGCCAGCAGCCAAGTAACTTCCTCTGGAAACACCATATATTTT. Protein product: CASSQVTSSGNTIYF.

The V gene is TRBV19, the J gene TRBJ1-2; TRBD1 matches at 10 bases. CDR1 and CDR2 (germline): LNHDA, SQIVND (reference sequence). V lost 4 bases to trimming and J lost 1 base; unmatched junction nucleotides: 3. The CDR3 length is 15 residues. CDR3 loop: CASSTGTGVNYGYTF. CDR3 bases: TGTGCCAGTAGTACCGGGACAGGGGTTAACTATGGCTACACCTTC.

V and J are TRBV4-1 and TRBJ1-2; D gene unclear. CDR3 length: 17 amino acids. The V end lost 4 bases, the J end lost 0 bases, and 18 bases lay between the germline ends. Germline CDR1 is MGHRA and CDR2 is YSYEKL. This CDR3 reads CASSLDPNSPTNYGYTF. The CDR3 nucleotides are TGCGCCAGCAGCCTTGACCCCAACAGCCCAACTAACTATGGCTACACCTTC.

The CDR3 bases are TGTGCCACCGGGACTAGCGGGAATGAGCAGTTCTTC. Protein: CATGTSGNEQFF. The chain has TRBV2 and TRBJ2-1; TRBD2 matches 12 bases. The CDR3 extends over 12 amino acids. Trimming cost V 10 bases and J 7 bases; bases outside gene matches: 2. CDR1 is SNHLY and CDR2 is FYNNEI in the germline V gene.

This clone was detected only a few times. This chain uses TRBV28 with TRBJ1-1, with 12 bases fitting TRBD1. V gave up 2 bases and J gave up 1 base; unmatched junction bases: 8. This CDR3 has 18 residues. Germline assignment: CDR1 MDHEN and CDR2 SYDVKM. The CDR3 sequence: CASSLNRWDRGQNTEAFF. The CDR3 nucleotides are TGTGCCAGCAGTTTAAATAGGTGGGACAGGGGGCAGAACACTGAAGCTTTCTTT.

The V gene is TRBV2, the J gene TRBJ1-2; D is ambiguous. Germline loops: CDR1 SNHLY, CDR2 FYNNEI. The CDR3 spans 15 residues. Between the trimmed V and J ends, which lost 2 bases and 5 bases, there was a span of 15 bases. The CDR3, as DNA: TGTGCCAGCAGTGAATCGCGAGAGGTTGGGTATGGCTACACCTTC. It codes for CASSESREVGYGYTF.

In this sample, this clone turned up once. The rearrangement uses TRBV19 and TRBJ2-1, with D uncertain. V was trimmed by 0 bases and J by 0 bases, leaving 9 bases between them. The CDR3 is made up of 16 amino acids. The germline V gene encodes CDR1 LNHDA and CDR2 SQIVND (reference sequence). The CDR3 sequence: CASSIDKRSSYNEQFF. For the CDR3, the DNA is TGTGCCAGTAGTATAGATAAGAGAAGCTCCTACAATGAGCAGTTCTTC.